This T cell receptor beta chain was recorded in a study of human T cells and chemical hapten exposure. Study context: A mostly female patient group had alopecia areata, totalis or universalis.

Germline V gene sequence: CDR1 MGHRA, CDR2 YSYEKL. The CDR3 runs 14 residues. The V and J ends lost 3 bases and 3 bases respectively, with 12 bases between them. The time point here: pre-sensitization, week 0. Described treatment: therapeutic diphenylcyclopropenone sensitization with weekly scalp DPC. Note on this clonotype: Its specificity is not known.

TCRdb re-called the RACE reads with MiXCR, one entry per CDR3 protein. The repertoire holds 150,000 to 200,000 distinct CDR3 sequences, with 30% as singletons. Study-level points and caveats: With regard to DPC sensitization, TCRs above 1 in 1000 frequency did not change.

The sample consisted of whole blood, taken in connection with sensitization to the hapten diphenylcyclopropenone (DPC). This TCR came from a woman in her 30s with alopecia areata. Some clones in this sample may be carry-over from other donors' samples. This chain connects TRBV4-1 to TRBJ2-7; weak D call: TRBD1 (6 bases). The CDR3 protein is CASSQGQGSYEQYF. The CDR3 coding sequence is TGCGCCAGCAGCCAGGGGCAGGGGAGCTACGAGCAGTACTTC.